This T cell receptor beta chain was documented in a study of T cell repertoires in cytomegalovirus infection. Study-level information: Signatures in public TCR beta sequences pointed to both CMV infection and matching HLA type. Study findings and constraints: The ex vivo response was dominated by HLA-C-restricted CMV-specific TCR beta clonotypes. Individuals carrying CMV plus the relevant HLA were identified by cumulative frequency of public TCR beta families.

This clonotype was counted many times. Its antigen is as yet unknown. V shed 3 bases and J shed 2 bases, with 14 bases lying between them. The length of the CDR3 is 16 residues. Germline assignment: CDR1 SGHVS and CDR2 FNYEAQ. TCRdb reanalysed the reads using MiXCR and keeps one entry per CDR3 protein. The data show under 850,000 distinct CDR3 sequences, about a third seen once. The J gene is TRBJ2-1, the V gene TRBV7-6, with no clear D. Sequences were obtained from PBMCs. This TCR was recovered from a human donor in good health (CMV status not recorded). Some clones in this sample may be carry-over from other donors' samples. The CDR3 reads CASSFKGPATYNEQFF. CDR3 coding DNA: TGTGCCAGCAGCTTTAAGGGTCCAGCTACCTACAATGAGCAGTTCTTC.